This TCR beta chain was profiled in a study of T cell changes during pregnancy in multiple sclerosis (dated 2019 in TCRdb). For context, the study as a whole: Changes in the T cell repertoire over the course of pregnancy were examined in this study in women with multiple sclerosis.

Library method: the immunoSEQ multiplex PCR assay. Held by TCRdb, this immuneACCESS table contains in-frame sequences only and omits some clones. Under half of the omission traces to an unresolved V gene where checked; the cause of the rest is unknown. Here the sample has roughly 100,000 clones; 92% occur a single time. The top ten constitute about 0.89% of the sample. The CDR3, cysteine through phenylalanine, is 13 amino acids long. The kept DNA is CDR3 alone, 39 bases in frame from the first base. From a lookup of the germline V gene, CDR1 and CDR2 are MDHEN and SYDVKM. About this clone itself: No cognate antigen has been identified for it. No clone much larger than this one lies a single base away; base qualities are absent.

This receptor was identified in a female donor with multiple sclerosis, enrolled in a pregnancy study. Sequences were derived from peripheral blood, sampled after pregnancy. This chain joins TRBV28 to TRBJ2-1; TRBD2 is a possible D gene, resting on 5 matching bases. The CDR3 has the sequence CAIGYSGYNEQFF. The sequenced DNA is TGTGCTATTGGGTACAGCGGTTACAATGAGCAGTTCTTC.